These 26 T cell receptor beta chains share one sample of origin, sequenced in a study of OX40 agonist ivuxolimab in advanced cancers. The repertoire was sequenced with immunoSEQ multiplex PCR; TCRdb's copy has only in-frame clones and lacks some. The table shows 76,000 or so clones, with around nine tenths occurring only once. Sequenced material: CD4+ or CD8+ T cells sorted from blood, taken in a trial of the OX40 agonist ivuxolimab. Every receptor here comes from an adult with an advanced solid tumor such as melanoma, head and neck, liver or kidney cancer.

The J gene is TRBJ2-7, the V gene TRBV29-1; the D call may be TRBD1 or TRBD2 (5 bases each). CDR1 and CDR2 from the germline V gene are SQVTM and ANQGSEA. Between the trimmed V and J ends, which lost 8 bases and 3 bases, there was a span of 20 bases. The CDR3 contains 14 residues. As DNA, the CDR3 is TGCAGCATCTGGGGGAAGGACGGTCACTACGAGCAGTACTTC. It codes for CSIWGKDGHYEQYF.

This clone was detected only a few times. This chain joins TRBV7-3 and TRBJ2-3; D remains ambiguous. The CDR3 length is 14 residues. The germline gives CDR1 SGHTA, CDR2 FQGTGA. Trimming cost V 2 bases and J 6 bases, with 12 bases left between them. The CDR3 DNA reads TGTGCCAGCAGCTTAGGGCAGCTGGCCGATACGCAGTATTTT. The encoded protein is CASSLGQLADTQYF. The full variable domain, rest sourced from reference TRBV7-3 and TRBJ2-3, is GAGVSQTPSNKVTEKGKYVELRCDPISGHTALYWYRQSLGQGPEFLIYFQGTGAADDSGLPNDRFFAVRPEGSVSTLKIQRTERGDSAVYLCASSLGQLADTQYFGPGTRLTVL.

The CDR3 sequence is CASSLGEITDTQYF. The CDR3 DNA sequence: TGCGCCAGCAGCTTGGGGGAAATAACAGATACGCAGTATTTT. This chain links TRBV5-1 with TRBJ2-3; D not resolved. This CDR3 is built from 14 residues. The V and J ends lost 0 bases and 3 bases respectively, with 8 bases between them. Per germline, CDR1 SGHRS and CDR2 YFSETQ.

The V and J genes are TRBV7-8 and TRBJ1-3; D ambiguous. Germline V gene lookup returns CDR1 SGHVS and CDR2 FQNEAQ. Trimming removed 4 bases at V and 0 bases at J, with 10 bases between. The CDR3 extends over 15 amino acids. The CDR3 DNA sequence: TGTGCCAGCAGCTCCTCCACCATCTCTGGAAACACCATATATTTT. Translation gives CASSSSTISGNTIYF.

This chain joins TRBV4-1 and TRBJ1-4, with D unclear. This CDR3 is 15 amino acids long. CDR1 and CDR2 from the germline V gene are MGHRA and YSYEKL. Trimming stripped 4 bases from V and 8 bases from J, with 17 bases between. The CDR3 DNA reads as TGCGCCAGCAGCCCGAGTCTGGGCCGGGTAGAAAAACTGTTTTTT. This gives the protein CASSPSLGRVEKLFF.

The chain is built from TRBV6-1 and TRBJ2-2, with 7 bases matching TRBD1. This CDR3 has 15 residues. V dropped 5 bases and J dropped 7; count of bases not matched to a gene: 10. Looked up from germline, CDR1 is MNHNS and CDR2 is SASEGT. CDR3 nucleotide sequence: TGTGCCAGCAGTCCCCGGACAGGATGGGGCGGGGAGCTGTTTTTT. Translation gives CASSPRTGWGGELFF.

The DNA for the CDR3 is TGTGCCAGCAGTGAACTGACGAGGATGGCTACAGGGATCGGAAACACCATATATTTT. Translated: CASSELTRMATGIGNTIYF. The V gene is TRBV6-1, the J gene TRBJ1-3; D perhaps matches TRBD1 (6 bases). V was shortened by 2 bases and J by 4 bases, with 24 bases between the two germline ends. From germline, CDR1 is MNHNS and CDR2 SASEGT. The CDR3 totals 19 residues.

This clone appeared a single time. V and J are TRBV27 and TRBJ2-7, with 10 bases matching TRBD1. The CDR3 length is 13 residues. V was clipped by 6 bases and J by 4 bases; unmatched bases: 3. Germline V gene data show CDR1 as MNHEY and CDR2 as SMNVEV (reference sequence). The CDR3 loop is CASSPGQGYEQYF. In nucleotides, the CDR3 is TGTGCCAGCAGCCCGGGACAGGGGTACGAGCAGTACTTC.

The chain uses TRBV11-3 and TRBJ2-1; D not resolved. V lost 5 bases and J 7 bases, leaving 9 bases between the germline ends. CDR1 SGHNT and CDR2 YENEEA come from the germline V gene. This CDR3 has 12 residues. The CDR3 sequence is CASSRLSNEQFF. DNA of the CDR3: TGTGCCAGCAGCCGACTCTCTAATGAGCAGTTCTTC.

The chain carries TRBV21-1 and TRBJ2-5; the table names TRBD2, a call not compared with the DNA. TRBV21-1 is annotated as a pseudogene. CDR3 length equals 19 residues. The CDR3 DNA follows: TGTGCCAGCAGCAAGACCGGGACTAGCGGGGTGGGGTACCAAGAGACCCAGTACTTC. Encoded protein: CASSKTGTSGVGYQETQYF.

Written as DNA, the CDR3 is TGTGCCTGGAGTGTATCCCTAACCGGGGAGCTGTTTTTT. Encoded protein: CAWSVSLTGELFF. This chain links TRBV30 with TRBJ2-2; D gene ambiguous. V was pared by 0 bases and J by 5 bases, with 7 bases between. Per germline, CDR1 GTSNPN and CDR2 SVGIG (reference sequence). The CDR3 extends over 13 amino acids.

The chain employs TRBV10-1 and TRBJ2-3, with 7 positions matching TRBD2. The germline V gene encodes CDR1 WNHNN and CDR2 SYGVQD (reference sequence). The CDR3 covers 16 residues. V shed 2 bases and J 0 bases; nucleotides not matched to a gene: 5. The CDR3 sequence: CASSEGASGSTDTQYF. CDR3 in DNA: TGCGCCAGCAGTGAGGGGGCTAGCGGTAGCACAGATACGCAGTATTTT.

This chain connects TRBV7-2 to TRBJ2-7; no definite D call. The CDR3 runs to 14 residues. Germline-derived CDR1 and CDR2 are SGHTA and FQGNSA. V lost 6 bases to trimming and J lost 3 bases, with 15 bases between them. The CDR3 DNA follows: TGTGCCAGCAGTTCGGGCCCGCCCGTCTACGAGCAGTACTTC. It encodes CASSSGPPVYEQYF.

This clone was recorded once. The chain combines TRBV4-1 with TRBJ2-1; 7 positions agree with TRBD2. The CDR3 is made up of 16 amino acids. Germline V lookup: CDR1 MGHRA, CDR2 YSYEKL. V shed 0 bases, J shed 7 bases, and the junction held 9 bases outside the gene matches. CDR3 nucleotides: TGCGCCAGCAGCCAAGACCGGGACTACCCAAGGAATGAGCAGTTCTTC. Its protein is CASSQDRDYPRNEQFF.

V gene TRBV28 combines with J gene TRBJ1-3; D may be TRBD1 (6 bases). Germline loops: CDR1 MDHEN, CDR2 SYDVKM. V was pared by 2 bases and J by 8 bases, with 10 bases between. CDR3 length: 13 residues. This chain's CDR3 is CASSLSRGDTIYF. CDR3 coding DNA: TGTGCCAGCAGTTTAAGCAGGGGAGACACCATATATTTT.

The chain combines TRBV5-6 with TRBJ1-1; the D gene is possibly TRBD1 (5 bases). The CDR3 extends over 12 amino acids. Germline CDR1 is SGHDT and CDR2 is YYEEEE. The V and J ends lost 5 bases and 5 bases respectively, with 10 bases between them. CDR3 sequence (DNA): TGTGCCAGCAGGAGACAGACTACTGAAGCTTTCTTT. Amino acids: CASRRQTTEAFF.

V gene TRBV6-6 combines with J gene TRBJ1-2; TRBD1 agrees at 7 bases. Germline assignment: CDR1 MNHNY and CDR2 SVGAGI (reference sequence). This CDR3 region has 13 residues. The V segment lost 7 bases and the J segment 6 bases; nucleotides outside the gene matches: 8. In nucleotides, the CDR3 is TGTGCCAGCAACCAGGGGGGGAGGAATGGCTACACCTTC. Protein sequence: CASNQGGRNGYTF.

V usage is TRBV6-6 and J usage is TRBJ1-4; D perhaps matches TRBD1 (5 bases). CDR1 and CDR2 (germline): MNHNY, SVGAGI (reference sequence). This CDR3 has 15 residues. The germline V and J ends were trimmed by 3 bases and 5 bases, with 13 bases remaining between them. The CDR3 is CASSYIGAVNEKLFF. The CDR3 DNA sequence: TGTGCCAGCAGTTATATAGGGGCCGTGAATGAAAAACTGTTTTTT.

The genes are TRBV27 and TRBJ2-7; D not certain. V was clipped by 0 bases and J by 0 bases, with 9 bases between them. The germline CDR1 and CDR2 sequences are MNHEY and SMNVEV (reference sequence). The CDR3 is made up of 15 amino acids. CDR3 in DNA: TGTGCCAGCAGTTTATCGATATCAGACTCCTACGAGCAGTACTTC. It specifies CASSLSISDSYEQYF.

Only a few counts were recorded for this clone. The J gene is TRBJ1-5, the V gene TRBV19, with D tentatively TRBD1 (6 bases). This CDR3 has 13 residues. The germline CDR1 and CDR2 sequences are LNHDA and SQIVND (reference sequence). V was shortened by 5 bases and J by 5 bases, with 10 bases between the two germline ends. CDR3 amino acids: CASSSQGHQPQHF. The CDR3 nucleotides are TGTGCCAGTAGTTCCCAGGGGCATCAGCCCCAGCATTTT.

This chain connects TRBV7-3 to TRBJ2-2, with D possibly matching TRBD1 (6 bases). The V end lost 8 bases, the J end lost 2 bases, and 21 bases lay between the germline ends. The CDR3 totals 17 residues. From germline, CDR1 is SGHTA and CDR2 FQGTGA. This CDR3 reads CASSEPMTGPNTGELFF. The CDR3 region has the DNA TGTGCCAGCTCAGAACCTATGACAGGCCCCAACACCGGGGAGCTGTTTTTT.

V is TRBV28 and J is TRBJ2-3, with D possibly TRBD2 on 5 matching bases. V lost 7 bases and J 2 bases, leaving 22 bases between the germline ends. This CDR3 is 17 amino acids long. Germline assignment: CDR1 MDHEN and CDR2 SYDVKM. Here the CDR3 reads CASMGLGGVTPTDTQYF. For the CDR3, the DNA is TGTGCCAGCATGGGCCTTGGAGGCGTCACACCCACAGATACGCAGTATTTT.

The chain employs TRBV30 and TRBJ1-1; 10 bases fit TRBD1. V lost 5 bases and J lost 1; bases outside the gene matches: 1. The CDR3 is 13 amino acids. Germline V gene lookup returns CDR1 GTSNPN and CDR2 SVGIG (reference sequence). Here the CDR3 DNA reads TGTGCCTGGGGACAGGGGGGGAACACTGAAGCTTTCTTT. It specifies CAWGQGGNTEAFF.

The rearrangement uses TRBV14 and TRBJ1-2, with a tentative D call TRBD1 (6 bases). Germline-derived CDR1 and CDR2 are SGHDN and FVKESK. Trimming took 1 base from V and 4 from J, leaving 16 bases between them. This CDR3 spans 16 amino acids. The CDR3 here is CASSQGPGADLYGYTF. CDR3 in DNA: TGTGCCAGCAGCCAAGGACCAGGGGCGGATCTCTATGGCTACACCTTC.

CDR3 nucleotides: TGTGCCAGCAGGGGGGACAGGGCGATCCTAGAGCAGTACTTC. It encodes CASRGDRAILEQYF. The rearrangement links TRBV6-1 to TRBJ2-7; 9 bases agree with TRBD1. Germline V gives CDR1 MNHNS, CDR2 SASEGT. V was clipped by 6 bases and J by 7 bases; unmatched bases: 10. This CDR3 has 14 residues.

A word on this clone: The junction differs from germline at one of its ends, possibly a read error. The chain employs TRBV5-8 and TRBJ1-2; D is unresolved. The V gene's germline CDR1 is SGHTS and CDR2 YDEGEE. The CDR3 is 11 residues long. The CDR3, as DNA: TGTGCCAGCAGCTTAATGACCTCGGTTCCCTTC. It specifies CASSLMTSVPF.